This TCR beta chain was sequenced for a study of blood T cell repertoires in COVID-19. The wider study: The study drew acute and convalescent COVID-19 samples from the United States, Italy and Spain. In each case, the material was cDNA or gDNA derived from T cells, B-cell-depleted T cells, or PBMCs.

The V gene's germline CDR1 is SGHKS and CDR2 YYEKEE (reference sequence). After removal of 2 bases from V and 1 base from J, the junction contained 2 bases not matched to a gene. This CDR3 has 14 amino acids. The data were produced by immunoSEQ multiplex PCR, yet TCRdb's version contains in-frame clones alone and is incomplete. The sample comprises about 160,000 clones, 90% of which are singletons, and about 18% rests with the top ten. The sample was peripheral blood. The rearrangement uses TRBV5-5 and TRBJ1-1, with 7 bases aligning to TRBD1. This receptor was identified in a man in his 60s with active or convalescent COVID-19. DNA of the CDR3: TGTGCCAGCAGCTTATGGACAGGGAACACTGAAGCTTTCTTT. Its protein product is CASSLWTGNTEAFF.